This T cell receptor beta chain was captured by sequencing in a study of CD8+ T cells in alopecia areata. As for this clone: As yet, its antigen is unknown.

General observations from the study: Clonality was higher in lesional than normal scalp, especially in alopecia totalis/universalis.

From germline, CDR1 is MNHNY and CDR2 SVGAGI (reference sequence). Trimming removed 6 bases from V and 7 bases from J, with 16 bases in between. The CDR3 extends over 14 amino acids. Investigators isolated RNA and reverse transcribed it into cDNA to act as the sequencing template. Assay used: immunoSEQ multiplex PCR; TCRdb lists only in-frame clones, some missing. The sample shows about 150,000 clones, around 60% of them seen only once. The sample in question was CD4+ T cells sorted from blood, obtained at week 0. This TCR was recovered from a human donor with alopecia areata. The rearrangement joins TRBV6-6 to TRBJ2-1, with D perhaps given as TRBD1 or TRBD2 (5 bases each). CDR3 coding DNA: TGTGCCAGCAGGCTGGAGGTAGGGGCGAATGAGCAGTTCTTC. It yields the protein CASRLEVGANEQFF.